Sequencing of this T cell receptor beta chain was carried out in a study of OX40 agonist ivuxolimab in advanced cancers. Trimming took 5 bases from V and 5 from J, leaving 13 bases between them. Germline values: CDR1 MNHEY, CDR2 SVGAGI. This CDR3 contains 14 residues. This table comes from immunoSEQ multiplex PCR, and its TCRdb copy is limited to in-frame clones, with some not included. This table has approximately 38,000 clones, approximately 92% appearing once. The source of this sequence is an adult with an advanced solid tumor such as melanoma, head and neck, liver or kidney cancer. J is TRBJ1-3 and V is TRBV6-5, with a weak D call TRBD1 (5 bases). The sample in question was CD4+ or CD8+ T cells sorted from blood, obtained in a trial of the OX40 agonist ivuxolimab. The CDR3 region has the DNA TGTGCCAGCAGTGGCGGGACTGAAAGAAACACCATATATTTT. Amino acids: CASSGGTERNTIYF.